One and the same sample provided the 29 T cell receptor beta chains below, sequenced in a study of memory CD4+ T cells and cytomegalovirus serostatus. Assay used: immunoSEQ multiplex PCR; TCRdb lists only in-frame clones, some missing. The sample contains more than 50,000 clones, just under 80% of which appear only once. The sort gate was single viable CD3+CD4+CD8-CD45RO+ cells for memory CD4+ T cells. Specimen: memory CD4+ T cells from blood. The receptors were gathered from an adult in good health and CMV-seronegative.

The chain carries TRBV12-1 and TRBJ2-5; the table's TRBD1 call for D was not verified on the DNA. TRBV12-1 is termed a pseudogene. The CDR3 is made up of 14 amino acids. The CDR3 DNA reads as TGTGCCGGGCACAGGGGGGGGCCCGGGGAGACCCAGTACTTC. Translation: CAGHRGGPGETQYF.

The CDR3 spells CASSTTGSGFNGYTF. The DNA of the CDR3 is TGTGCCAGCAGCACGACAGGGTCAGGGTTCAATGGCTACACCTTC. The chain uses TRBV5-6 and TRBJ1-2; TRBD1 matches 7 bases. The CDR3 has 15 amino acids. The V and J ends lost 4 bases and 6 bases, in that order; junction bases with no gene match: 12. The germline V gene has CDR1 SGHDT and CDR2 YYEEEE. Together with reference TRBV5-6 and TRBJ1-2, the CDR3 gives the full variable domain: DAGVTQSPTHLIKTRGQQVTLRCSPKSGHDTVSWYQQALGQGPQFIFQYYEEEERQRGNFPDRFSGHQFPNYSSELNVNALLLGDSALYLCASSTTGSGFNGYTFGSGTRLTVV.

CDR3 in amino acids: CASSFLINNEQFF. Written as DNA, the CDR3 is TGTGCCAGCAGCTTTTTAATCAACAATGAGCAGTTCTTC. The rearrangement joins TRBV7-9 to TRBJ2-1; unclear D gene. Germline-derived CDR1 and CDR2 are SEHNR and FQNEAQ (reference sequence). The CDR3 totals 13 residues. Trimming pared 3 bases from V and 5 bases from J, leaving 8 bases between.

This clone has a handful of counts. J is TRBJ2-7 and V is TRBV5-1; unclear D gene. This CDR3 comprises 14 residues. Trimming cost V 4 bases and J 6 bases, with 17 bases left between them. CDR1 is SGHRS, CDR2 YFSETQ, per germline. In DNA form, the CDR3 reads TGCGCCAGCAGCCTGAAGGGTAGCCCTGGCGAGCAGTACTTC. It is translated as CASSLKGSPGEQYF. Supplemented by reference TRBV5-1 and TRBJ2-7, the full variable domain reads KAGVTQTPRYLIKTRGQQVTLSCSPISGHRSVSWYQQTPGQGLQFLFEYFSETQRNKGNFPGRFSGRQFSNSRSEMNVSTLELGDSALYLCASSLKGSPGEQYFGPGTRLTVT.

The gene calls are TRBV9 and TRBJ2-5, with D possibly being TRBD1 (5 bases). Germline CDR1 SGDLS, CDR2 YYNGEE. The CDR3 is 15 residues long. Trimming stripped 0 bases from V and 4 bases from J, with 13 bases between. The CDR3 nucleotides are TGTGCCAGCAGCGTAGATTCAGGGTCGGGAGAGACCCAGTACTTC. Translated: CASSVDSGSGETQYF.

Only a few counts were recorded for this clone. J is TRBJ2-6 and V is TRBV19; the match to TRBD1 covers 8 bases. Trimming cost V 10 bases and J 0 bases; bases outside gene matches: 11. Germline CDR1 reads LNHDA; CDR2 reads SQIVND (reference sequence). The CDR3 is 17 residues long. The CDR3 loop reads CATSAGTGSSGANVLTF. DNA for the CDR3: TGTGCCACCTCGGCCGGGACAGGAAGCTCTGGGGCCAACGTCCTGACTTTC.

The chain is built from TRBV6-1 and TRBJ2-5, with D perhaps being TRBD1 or TRBD2 (6 bases each). The CDR3 sequence is 15 residues long. Trimming took 7 bases from V and 5 from J, leaving 20 bases between them. Germline CDR1 and CDR2: MNHNS and SASEGT. The CDR3 nucleotides read TGTGCCAGCACCGGAGGACAGTTGGAGGGGGAGACCCAGTACTTC. Its translation is CASTGGQLEGETQYF.

The chain joins TRBV5-1 to TRBJ2-7, with 7 bases lining up with TRBD1. The germline CDR1 and CDR2 sequences are SGHRS and YFSETQ. The J segment lost 2 bases and the V segment lost 0 bases, leaving 11 bases of the junction unmatched. CDR3 length: 17 amino acids. The CDR3 DNA reads TGCGCCAGCAGCTTGGGTCCCCGGACAGGACCTACCTACGAGCAGTACTTC. It yields the protein CASSLGPRTGPTYEQYF.

CDR3 region: CASSLSTGADTQYF. The CDR3 coding sequence is TGTGCCAGCAGCTTATCGACAGGGGCAGATACGCAGTATTTT. The chain uses TRBV7-9 and TRBJ2-3, with 8 bases identical to TRBD1. V was pared by 2 bases and J by 4 bases, with 2 bases of the junction left unmatched. The CDR3 totals 14 residues. Germline loops: CDR1 SEHNR, CDR2 FQNEAQ (reference sequence).

The J gene is TRBJ2-1, the V gene TRBV29-1; TRBD1 matches at 8 bases. Trimming at V came to 0 bases and at J to 16 bases, leaving 5 bases not matched to a gene. The CDR3 has 11 residues. From germline, CDR1 is SQVTM and CDR2 ANQGSEA. CDR3 loop: CSVEDKDREFF. DNA for the CDR3: TGCAGCGTTGAAGATAAGGACAGGGAATTCTTC.

This chain uses TRBV5-4 with TRBJ1-2; TRBD1 agrees at 7 bases. Germline loops: CDR1 SGHNT, CDR2 YYREEE (reference sequence). CDR3 length equals 13 residues. V trimming: 4 bases; J trimming: 7 bases; junction bases outside the gene matches: 7. CDR3 region: CASSATGYGGYTF. The CDR3 region has the DNA TGTGCCAGCAGCGCGACAGGGTACGGTGGCTACACCTTC.

The V and J genes are TRBV28 and TRBJ1-1; D may be TRBD1 (5 bases). This CDR3 has 18 amino acids. V was cut by 3 bases and J by 10 bases, with 30 bases left in between. Germline assignment: CDR1 MDHEN and CDR2 SYDVKM. The CDR3 bases are TGTGCCAGCAGTTTTCTGCCCCCAGGGTCTTGGGGTTCGATGGTAGCTTTCTTT. Residues: CASSFLPPGSWGSMVAFF.

This clone has only one observation. The J gene is TRBJ2-3, the V gene TRBV27, with TRBD1 matching 9 bases. The CDR3 spans 14 residues. The trim removed 3 bases at V and 6 bases at J, leaving 4 bases unmatched. Germline lookup yields CDR1 MNHEY and CDR2 SMNVEV (reference sequence). CDR3 loop: CASSFYGQGDTQYF. The CDR3 nucleotides are TGTGCCAGCAGTTTTTACGGACAGGGGGATACGCAGTATTTT.

The chain has TRBV5-1 and TRBJ1-5; D uncertain. There are 13 residues in the CDR3. The V gene's germline CDR1 is SGHRS and CDR2 YFSETQ. V shed 4 bases and J shed 7 bases, with 12 bases lying between them. This CDR3 is CASSLGPRQPQHF. CDR3 coding DNA: TGCGCCAGCAGCCTAGGGCCGAGGCAGCCCCAGCATTTT. The full variable domain, completed using reference TRBV5-1 and TRBJ1-5, is KAGVTQTPRYLIKTRGQQVTLSCSPISGHRSVSWYQQTPGQGLQFLFEYFSETQRNKGNFPGRFSGRQFSNSRSEMNVSTLELGDSALYLCASSLGPRQPQHFGDGTRLSIL.

The chain combines TRBV6-1 with TRBJ1-2; D gene ambiguous. Per the germline V gene, CDR1 is MNHNS and CDR2 is SASEGT. V lost 3 bases and J lost 4, with 9 bases in between. CDR3 size: 13 residues. The CDR3 DNA reads as TGTGCCAGCAGTGAGGGTCGGAGCTATGGCTACACCTTC. This codes for CASSEGRSYGYTF.

The rearrangement links TRBV19 to TRBJ1-5; D ambiguous. Germline V CDR1 and CDR2: LNHDA, SQIVND (reference sequence). V lost 10 bases and J lost 2, with 18 bases in between. The CDR3 is 15 residues long. CDR3 coding DNA: TGTGCCACCTTCGACGGTACGGCAGGCAATCAGCCCCAGCATTTT. Amino acids: CATFDGTAGNQPQHF.

The CDR3: CASSQAVAGRYQETQYF. As DNA, the CDR3 is TGTGCCAGCAGCCAGGCAGTCGCAGGGAGGTACCAAGAGACCCAGTACTTC. J is TRBJ2-5 and V is TRBV5-8; possible D gene TRBD2, 6 bases. CDR1 is SGHTS, CDR2 YDEGEE, per germline. Trimming pared 4 bases from V and 0 bases from J, leaving 19 bases between. The CDR3 has 17 residues.

The chain uses TRBV2 and TRBJ2-7, with D possibly being TRBD1 or TRBD2 (5 bases each). V was cut by 4 bases and J by 6 bases, with 19 bases left in between. In germline, CDR1 is SNHLY, CDR2 FYNNEI. The CDR3 runs 15 residues. This CDR3 is CASSATGTGLIEQYF. The CDR3, as DNA: TGTGCCAGCAGTGCGACCGGGACGGGGTTAATCGAGCAGTACTTC.

The chain uses TRBV19 and TRBJ1-2, with D possibly TRBD1 on 5 matching bases. Trimming left V 4 bases short and J 2 bases short, with 11 bases between. CDR1 LNHDA and CDR2 SQIVND come from the germline V gene (reference sequence). This CDR3 has 14 amino acids. The CDR3 loop reads CASSTSGTNYGYTF. CDR3 nucleotide sequence: TGTGCCAGTAGTACGTCCGGGACCAACTATGGCTACACCTTC.

The rearrangement links TRBV5-1 to TRBJ2-1; 9 bases match TRBD1. Looked up from germline, CDR1 is SGHRS and CDR2 is YFSETQ. The V segment lost 1 base and the J segment 7 bases; nucleotides outside the gene matches: 12. The CDR3 loop spans 17 amino acids. The CDR3 is CASSLFLGQGMRNEQFF. DNA for the CDR3: TGCGCCAGCAGCTTGTTTTTAGGACAGGGGATGAGAAATGAGCAGTTCTTC. Full variable domain (outside the CDR3, taken from reference TRBV5-1 and TRBJ2-1): KAGVTQTPRYLIKTRGQQVTLSCSPISGHRSVSWYQQTPGQGLQFLFEYFSETQRNKGNFPGRFSGRQFSNSRSEMNVSTLELGDSALYLCASSLFLGQGMRNEQFFGPGTRLTVL.

The chain joins TRBV2 to TRBJ1-4; no reliable D call. The CDR3 totals 13 residues. Per germline, CDR1 SNHLY and CDR2 FYNNEI. V was cut by 7 bases and J by 5 bases, with 11 bases left in between. In DNA form, the CDR3 reads TGTGCCAGCATTATTCAGCAGAATGAAAAACTGTTTTTT. Its protein is CASIIQQNEKLFF.

CDR3 DNA: TGTGCCAGCAGCCCTTATGACATTAACACCGGGGAGCTGTTTTTT. Translation gives CASSPYDINTGELFF. V is TRBV5-6 and J is TRBJ2-2; D remains unclear. Trimming took off 4 bases at V and 2 bases at J, with 12 bases between the two ends. In germline, CDR1 is SGHDT, CDR2 YYEEEE. The CDR3 is 15 amino acids.

The chain uses TRBV28 and TRBJ2-5; D gene uncertain. Germline CDR1 reads MDHEN; CDR2 reads SYDVKM. V gave up 2 bases and J gave up 4 bases, with 17 bases separating them. The CDR3 consists of 16 residues. In DNA form, the CDR3 reads TGTGCCAGCAGTTTACTTGGGCAGAGTTACGCAGAGACCCAGTACTTC. Its translation: CASSLLGQSYAETQYF.

V gene TRBV7-2 combines with J gene TRBJ2-3; 9 bases are a match to TRBD2. The V gene end was trimmed by 0 bases and the J gene end by 1 base; junction bases not matched to a gene: 5. Per the germline V gene, CDR1 is SGHTA and CDR2 is FQGNSA. The CDR3 runs 17 residues. The CDR3 spells CASSLARASGGTDTQYF. The CDR3 DNA is TGTGCCAGCAGCTTAGCTCGGGCTAGCGGGGGCACAGATACGCAGTATTTT.

The chain has TRBV5-8 and TRBJ2-7; either TRBD1 or TRBD2 may supply D (5 bases each). CDR1 is SGHTS, CDR2 YDEGEE, per germline. V was shortened by 4 bases and J by 0 bases, with 17 bases between the two germline ends. The CDR3 is made up of 16 amino acids. CDR3 coding DNA: TGTGCCAGCAGCGCCGATGTGGGACGGAGCTCCTACGAGCAGTACTTC. Translated: CASSADVGRSSYEQYF.

This chain links TRBV6-6 with TRBJ1-4; D is undetermined. Deletions cut 7 bases from V and 0 bases from J, with 15 bases between. The CDR3 has 16 amino acids. Germline CDR1 and CDR2: MNHNY and SVGAGI (reference sequence). This CDR3 reads CASTRSHAATNEKLFF. CDR3 in DNA: TGTGCCAGCACTCGATCCCACGCTGCAACTAATGAAAAACTGTTTTTT.

V is TRBV27 and J is TRBJ2-7; 9 bases are a match to TRBD2. The CDR3 is made up of 15 amino acids. Per the germline V gene, CDR1 is MNHEY and CDR2 is SMNVEV (reference sequence). Trimming removed 2 bases from V and 2 bases from J; junction bases left unmatched: 4. The CDR3: CASSLLAGGPYEQYF. The DNA of the CDR3 is TGTGCCAGCAGTTTACTGGCGGGGGGGCCCTACGAGCAGTACTTC.

This clone was detected only once. The chain uses TRBV28 and TRBJ2-1; D is undetermined. Trimming removed 2 bases at V and 6 bases at J, with 5 bases between. CDR3 size: 12 residues. The germline V gene encodes CDR1 MDHEN and CDR2 SYDVKM. The CDR3 loop reads CASSLVSNEQFF. CDR3 coding DNA: TGTGCCAGCAGTTTAGTTAGCAATGAGCAGTTCTTC.

The chain is built from TRBV21-1 and TRBJ1-5. TRBV21-1 is designated a pseudogene. The CDR3 spans 17 residues. The CDR3 sequence is CASSKAGGRGSNQPQHF. For the CDR3, the DNA is TGTGCCAGCAGCAAAGCTGGGGGGCGAGGGAGCAATCAGCCCCAGCATTTT.